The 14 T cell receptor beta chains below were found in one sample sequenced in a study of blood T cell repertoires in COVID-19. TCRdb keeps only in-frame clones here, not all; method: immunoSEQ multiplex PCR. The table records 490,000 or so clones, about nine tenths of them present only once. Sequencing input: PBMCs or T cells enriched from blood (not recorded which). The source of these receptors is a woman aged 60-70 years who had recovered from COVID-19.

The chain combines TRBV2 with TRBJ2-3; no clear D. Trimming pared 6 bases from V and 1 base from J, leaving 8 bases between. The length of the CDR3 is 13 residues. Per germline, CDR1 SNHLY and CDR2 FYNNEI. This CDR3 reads CASRPVRTDTQYF. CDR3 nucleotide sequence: TGTGCCAGCAGACCAGTGCGCACAGATACGCAGTATTTT.

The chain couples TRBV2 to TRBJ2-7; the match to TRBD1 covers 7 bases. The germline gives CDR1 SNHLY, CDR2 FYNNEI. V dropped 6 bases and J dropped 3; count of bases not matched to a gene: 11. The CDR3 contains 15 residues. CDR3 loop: CASRPPRDSNYEQYV. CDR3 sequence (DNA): TGTGCCAGCAGGCCACCACGGGACAGCAACTACGAGCAGTACGTC.

The DNA of the CDR3 is TGTGCCAGCAGCCAAGAATCAGTGGGGAGGGTTGGAGAGCAGTACTTC. This gives the protein CASSQESVGRVGEQYF. The V and J genes are TRBV3-1 (or the pseudogene TRBV3-2) and TRBJ2-7; 7 bases agree with TRBD2. Germline V gives CDR1 LGHDT, CDR2 YNNKEL (reference sequence). The CDR3 extends over 16 amino acids. V shed 0 bases and J 7 bases; nucleotides not matched to a gene: 12.

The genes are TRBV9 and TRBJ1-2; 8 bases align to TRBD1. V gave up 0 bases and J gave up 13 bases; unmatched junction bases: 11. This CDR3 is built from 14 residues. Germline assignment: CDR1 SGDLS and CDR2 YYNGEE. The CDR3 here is CASSVEETGARVTF. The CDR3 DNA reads TGTGCCAGCAGCGTAGAAGAGACAGGGGCCCGTGTCACCTTC.

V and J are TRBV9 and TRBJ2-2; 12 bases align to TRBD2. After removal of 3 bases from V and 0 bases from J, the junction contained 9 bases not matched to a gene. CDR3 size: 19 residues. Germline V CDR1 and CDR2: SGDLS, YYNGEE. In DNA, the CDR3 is TGTGCCAGCAGCGATCTAGCGGGGGGGCCCTACCCGAACACCGGGGAGCTGTTTTTT. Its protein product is CASSDLAGGPYPNTGELFF.

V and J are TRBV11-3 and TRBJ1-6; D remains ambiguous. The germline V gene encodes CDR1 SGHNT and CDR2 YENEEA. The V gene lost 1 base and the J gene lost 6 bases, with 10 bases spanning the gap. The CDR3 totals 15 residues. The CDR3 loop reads CASSLAGRINSPLHF. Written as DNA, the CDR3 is TGTGCCAGCAGCTTAGCAGGCAGGATTAATTCACCCCTCCACTTT.

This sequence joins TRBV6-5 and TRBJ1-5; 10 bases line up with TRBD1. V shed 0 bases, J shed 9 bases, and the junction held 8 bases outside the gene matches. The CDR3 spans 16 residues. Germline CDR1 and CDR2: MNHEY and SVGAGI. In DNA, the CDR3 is TGTGCCAGCAGTTACTCCGGGGGACAGGGGATGTGGCCCCAGCATTTT. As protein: CASSYSGGQGMWPQHF.

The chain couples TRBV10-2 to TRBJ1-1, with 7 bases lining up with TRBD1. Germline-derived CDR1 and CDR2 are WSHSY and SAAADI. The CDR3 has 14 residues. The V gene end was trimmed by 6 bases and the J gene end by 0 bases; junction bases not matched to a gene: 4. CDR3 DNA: TGCGCCAGCAGCACGACAGGGTTGAACACTGAAGCTTTCTTT. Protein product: CASSTTGLNTEAFF.

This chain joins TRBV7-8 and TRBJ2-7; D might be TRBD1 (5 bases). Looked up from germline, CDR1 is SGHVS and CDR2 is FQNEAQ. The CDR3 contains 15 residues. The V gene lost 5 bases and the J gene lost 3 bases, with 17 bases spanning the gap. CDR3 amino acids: CASSLGPGHFYEQYV. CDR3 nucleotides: TGTGCCAGCAGCCTTGGCCCCGGACACTTCTACGAGCAGTACGTC.

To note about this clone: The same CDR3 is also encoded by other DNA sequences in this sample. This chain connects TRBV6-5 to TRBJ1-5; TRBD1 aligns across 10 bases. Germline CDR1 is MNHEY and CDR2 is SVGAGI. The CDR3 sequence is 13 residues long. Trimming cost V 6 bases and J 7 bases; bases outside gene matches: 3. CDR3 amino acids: CASRGQGWQPQHF. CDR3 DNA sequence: TGTGCCAGCAGGGGACAGGGGTGGCAGCCCCAGCATTTT.

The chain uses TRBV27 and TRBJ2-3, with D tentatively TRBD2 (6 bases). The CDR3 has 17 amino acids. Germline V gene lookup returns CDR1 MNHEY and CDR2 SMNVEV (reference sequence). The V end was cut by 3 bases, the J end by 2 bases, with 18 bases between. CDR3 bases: TGTGCCAGCAGTTTCCTACCGGGCCGGGGGTTCACAGATACGCAGTATTTT. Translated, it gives CASSFLPGRGFTDTQYF.

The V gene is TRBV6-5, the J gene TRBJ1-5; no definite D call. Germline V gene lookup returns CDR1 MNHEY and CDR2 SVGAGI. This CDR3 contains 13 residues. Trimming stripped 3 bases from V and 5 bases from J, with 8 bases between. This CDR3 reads CASSYRGYQPQHF. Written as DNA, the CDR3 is TGTGCCAGCAGTTATCGGGGTTATCAGCCCCAGCATTTT.

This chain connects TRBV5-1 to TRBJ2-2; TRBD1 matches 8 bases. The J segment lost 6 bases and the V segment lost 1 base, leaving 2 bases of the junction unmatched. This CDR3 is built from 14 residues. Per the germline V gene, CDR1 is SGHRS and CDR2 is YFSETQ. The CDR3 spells CASSLQGAPGELFF. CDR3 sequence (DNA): TGCGCCAGCAGCTTGCAGGGGGCGCCCGGGGAGCTGTTTTTT.

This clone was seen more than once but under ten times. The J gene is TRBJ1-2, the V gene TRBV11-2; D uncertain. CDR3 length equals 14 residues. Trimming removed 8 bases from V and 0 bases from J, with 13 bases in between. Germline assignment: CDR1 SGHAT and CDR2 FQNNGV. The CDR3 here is CASGGPMANYGYTF. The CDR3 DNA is TGTGCCAGCGGTGGCCCAATGGCTAACTATGGCTACACCTTC.